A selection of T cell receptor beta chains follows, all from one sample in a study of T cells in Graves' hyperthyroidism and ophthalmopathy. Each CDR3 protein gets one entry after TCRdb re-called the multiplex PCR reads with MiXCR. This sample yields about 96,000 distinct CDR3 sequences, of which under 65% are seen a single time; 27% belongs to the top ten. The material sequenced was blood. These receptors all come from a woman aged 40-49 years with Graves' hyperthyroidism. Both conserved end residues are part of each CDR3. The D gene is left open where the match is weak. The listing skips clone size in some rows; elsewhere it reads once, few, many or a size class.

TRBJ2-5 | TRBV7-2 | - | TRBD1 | TGTGCCAGCAGCTTGCTGACAGGGAAAGAGACCCAGTACTTC | CASSLLTGKETQYF
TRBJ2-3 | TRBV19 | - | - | TGTGCCAGTAGTATTCTCCTCGGTCAGCTGAGCACAGATACGCAGTATTTT | CASSILLGQLSTDTQYF
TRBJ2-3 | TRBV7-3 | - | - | TGTGCCAGCAGCTTAGGGTCGCGACTGGGGGCAGATACGCAGTATTTT | CASSLGSRLGADTQYF
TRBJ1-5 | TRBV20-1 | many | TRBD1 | TGCAGTGCTAGAGTAGGGACAGGGAACAATCAGCCCCAGCATTTT | CSARVGTGNNQPQHF
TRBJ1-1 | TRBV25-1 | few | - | TGTGCCAGCAGTGAATCCGTCAGCCACACTGAAGCTTTCTTT | CASSESVSHTEAFF
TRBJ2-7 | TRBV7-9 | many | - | TGTGCCAGCAGCTTCCCGGGGGCTGGATACGAGCAGTACTTC | CASSFPGAGYEQYF
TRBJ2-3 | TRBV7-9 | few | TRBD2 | TGTGCCAGCAGCGCCCGGACTAGCGGAACAGATACGCAGTATTTT | CASSARTSGTDTQYF
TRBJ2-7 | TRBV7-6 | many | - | TGTGCCAGCAGCTCAGGGGTCGAGCAGTACTTC | CASSSGVEQYF
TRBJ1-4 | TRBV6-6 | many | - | TGTGCCAGCAGAACGGGACACCAAAATGAAAAACTGTTTTTT | CASRTGHQNEKLFF
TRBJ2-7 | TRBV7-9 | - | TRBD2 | TGTGCCAGCAGCCCCCCGACTAGCGGATGCTCCTACGAGCAGTACTTC | CASSPPTSGCSYEQYF
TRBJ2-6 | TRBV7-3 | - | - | TGTGCCAGCAGTTTGGTTTTGGGCAGGGACAACGTCCTGACTTTC | CASSLVLGRDNVLTF
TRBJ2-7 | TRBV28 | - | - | TGTGCCAGCATAGAGCCCCACTCCTACGAGCAGTACTTC | CASIEPHSYEQYF
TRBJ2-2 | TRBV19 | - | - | TGTGCTAGGACGGTCACCGGGGAGCTGTTTTTT | CARTVTGELFF
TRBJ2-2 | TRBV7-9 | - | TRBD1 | TGTGCCAGCAGTTGGCAAGAGACCCAGTACAGGGGGGTCGGAGGGGAGCTGTTTTTT | CASSWQETQYRGVGGELFF
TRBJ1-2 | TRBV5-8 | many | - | TGTGCCAGCAGCTTGCGGAACTATGGCTACACCTTC | CASSLRNYGYTF
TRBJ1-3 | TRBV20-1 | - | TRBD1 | TGCAGTGTCGCACAGGGGCCTGGAAACACCATATATTTT | CSVAQGPGNTIYF
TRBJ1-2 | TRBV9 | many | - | TGTGCCAGCACCCTAGCCCCGGGATTTTCCTATGGCTACACCTTC | CASTLAPGFSYGYTF
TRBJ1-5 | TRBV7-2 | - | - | TGTGCCAGCACCCGGGACACCAATCAGCCCCAGCATTTT | CASTRDTNQPQHF
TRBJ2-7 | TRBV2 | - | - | TGTGCCAGCTCACCAGGACTCGTGAGTAGTCAGGGTGAAAACGAGCAGTACTTC | CASSPGLVSSQGENEQYF
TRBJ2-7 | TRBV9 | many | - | TGTGCCAGCAGCGTTGGGGACCTCTACGAGCAGTACTTC | CASSVGDLYEQYF
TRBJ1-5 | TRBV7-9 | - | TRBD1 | TGTGCCAGCAGCAAACAGGTTAACAGGGGTACCAATCAGCCCCAGCATTTT | CASSKQVNRGTNQPQHF
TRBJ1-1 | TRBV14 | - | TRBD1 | TGTGCCAGCAGCCCGGGACAGGGGGCGCGGTGGGTCACTGAAGCTTTCTTT | CASSPGQGARWVTEAFF
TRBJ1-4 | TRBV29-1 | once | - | TGCAGCGTTACAGCGGGCACTAATGAAAAACTGTTTTTT | CSVTAGTNEKLFF
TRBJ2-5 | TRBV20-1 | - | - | TGCAGTGCTACACGACAGACCCGGGAGACCCAGTACTTC | CSATRQTRETQYF
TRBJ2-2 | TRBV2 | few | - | TGTGCCAGCACGGGCGCGAACACCGGGGAGCTGTTTTTT | CASTGANTGELFF
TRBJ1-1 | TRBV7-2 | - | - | TGTGCCAGCAGCTTAGGGGGACCGATGAACACTGAAGCTTTCTTT | CASSLGGPMNTEAFF
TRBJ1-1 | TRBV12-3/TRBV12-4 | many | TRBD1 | TGTGCCAGCAGTCCCCAGGGGGGGAAGGTCGCTGAAGCTTTCTTT | CASSPQGGKVAEAFF
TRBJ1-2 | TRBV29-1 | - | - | TGCAGCTTAGGCGTGTACTATGGCTACACCTTC | CSLGVYYGYTF
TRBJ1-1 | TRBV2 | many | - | TGTGCCAGCGGAGAATCTAGTGGCGGGCGCGCGGTCGACACTGAAGCTTTCTTT | CASGESSGGRAVDTEAFF
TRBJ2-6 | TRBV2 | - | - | TGTGCCATCAGTGGCGACAGGGCCAACGTCCTGACTTTC | CAISGDRANVLTF
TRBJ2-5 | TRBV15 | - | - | TGTGCCACCAGCAGAGAAGAGACCCAGTACTTC | CATSREETQYF
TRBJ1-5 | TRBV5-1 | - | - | TGCGCCAGCAGCATAGGGACGGTGCGGCAGCCCCAGCATTTT | CASSIGTVRQPQHF
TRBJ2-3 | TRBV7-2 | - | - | TGTGCCAGCAGCTTAGGCCCAGATACGCAGTATTTT | CASSLGPDTQYF
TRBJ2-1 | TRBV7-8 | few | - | TGTGCCAGCAGTTTACCGAAGGATGAGCAGTTCTTC | CASSLPKDEQFF
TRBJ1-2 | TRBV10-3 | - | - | TGTGCCATCAGTGGGGTGGTGGGGTACGGAGGCTACACCTTC | CAISGVVGYGGYTF
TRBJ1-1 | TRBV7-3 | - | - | TGTGCCAGCAGCTTAGTGAGGGGGACTGAAGCTTTCTTT | CASSLVRGTEAFF
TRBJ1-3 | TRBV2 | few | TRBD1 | TGTGCCAGCACCCTCGACAGGGACACCATATATTTT | CASTLDRDTIYF
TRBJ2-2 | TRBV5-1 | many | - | TGCGCCAGCAGCCCCGGGCTGTACGGGGGCCGAACCGGGGAGCTGTTTTTT | CASSPGLYGGRTGELFF
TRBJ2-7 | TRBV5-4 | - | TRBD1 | TGTGCCAGCAGCTACGGGACAGGGGACGAGCAGTACTTC | CASSYGTGDEQYF
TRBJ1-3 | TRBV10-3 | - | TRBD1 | TGTGCCATTCAAACAGGGGACAGGGACACCATATATTTT | CAIQTGDRDTIYF
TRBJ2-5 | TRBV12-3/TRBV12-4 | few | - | TGTGCCAGCTCACTGAGGGCGGAGACCCAGTACTTC | CASSLRAETQYF
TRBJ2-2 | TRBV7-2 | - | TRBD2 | TGTGCCAGTAGTCCCCACGAGGCTAGCGGGAGGGGGAACACCGGGGAGCTGTTTTTT | CASSPHEASGRGNTGELFF
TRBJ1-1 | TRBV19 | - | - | TGTGCCAGTAGTCCTCCGGGACACCACCGAAGGAAACACATATCGAACACTGAAGCTTTCTTT | CASSPPGHHRRKHISNTEAFF
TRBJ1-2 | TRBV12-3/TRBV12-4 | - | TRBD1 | TGTGCCAGTAGCCCGGGGACAGCCCGGTACGGCTACACCTTC | CASSPGTARYGYTF
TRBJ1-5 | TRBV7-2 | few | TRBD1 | TGTGCCAGCAGCTTAGGACAGGGGGCGAATCAGCCCCAGCATTTT | CASSLGQGANQPQHF
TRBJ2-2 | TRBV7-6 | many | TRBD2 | TGTGCCAGCAGCAAACTAGCGGGAGGGCCGAACGGGGAGCTGTTTTTT | CASSKLAGGPNGELFF
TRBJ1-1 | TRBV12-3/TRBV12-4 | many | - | TGTGCCAGCAGTTTAAGGGGCCCCCTCTCTGAAGCTTTCTTT | CASSLRGPLSEAFF
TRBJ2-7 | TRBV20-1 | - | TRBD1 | TGCAGTGCTAGTGGCGGGACAGGGCCATCGACCTACGAGCAGTACTTC | CSASGGTGPSTYEQYF
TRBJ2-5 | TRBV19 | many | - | TGTGCCAGTAGTATAGGGGGGAGCCGGTACCAAGAGACCCAGTACTTC | CASSIGGSRYQETQYF
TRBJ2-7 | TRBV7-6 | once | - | TGTGCCAGCAGCAGGACAGAGGTAAAGGGCAAGCAGTACTTC | CASSRTEVKGKQYF
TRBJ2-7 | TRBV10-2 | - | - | TGCGCCAGCAGTGAGTCGAGCGAGAGCTCCTACGAGCAGTACTTC | CASSESSESSYEQYF
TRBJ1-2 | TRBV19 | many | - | TGTGCCAGTAGGGCTGGACTTAACTATGGCTACACCTTC | CASRAGLNYGYTF
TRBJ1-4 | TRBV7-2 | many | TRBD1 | TGTGCCAGCAGCCCACAGGGGGCTGGCGAAAAACTGTTTTTT | CASSPQGAGEKLFF
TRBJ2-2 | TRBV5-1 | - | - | TGCGCCAGCAGGTGGACAACCCAGGGCGGGGAGCTGTTTTTT | CASRWTTQGGELFF
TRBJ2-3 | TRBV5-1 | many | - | TGCGCCAGCAGCTTGGCGGGGGCCCCCACAGATACGCAGTATTTT | CASSLAGAPTDTQYF
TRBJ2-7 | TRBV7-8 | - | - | TGTGCCAGCAGTTACTCGAGTGGATCAGCGGGTTTCTTATACGAGCAGTACTTC | CASSYSSGSAGFLYEQYF
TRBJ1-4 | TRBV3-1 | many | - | TGTGCCAGCAGCTGGGGGCGGCGTGAAAAACTGTTTTTT | CASSWGRREKLFF